This TCR beta chain was retrieved from a study of T cell responses to AZD1222 COVID-19 vaccine. Overall study results and limits: Possibly, clonal diversity was underestimated; donors were largely white British and included more females.

This clone has just one count. As yet, its antigen is unknown. The V end lost 1 base, the J end lost 2 bases, and 12 bases lay between the germline ends. In germline, CDR1 is SGHTA, CDR2 FQGNSA. The CDR3 spans 16 residues. Clones were read by immunoSEQ multiplex PCR, and TCRdb kept only the in-frame ones, dropping some. The data contain 150,000 to 200,000 clones, 80% to 95% of them singletons. The specimen was peripheral blood, collected 28 days after the second AZD1222 dose. J is TRBJ1-3 and V is TRBV7-2, with D maybe TRBD1 (5 bases). This TCR derives from an adult who received the AZD1222 COVID-19 vaccine. Here the CDR3 reads CASSLDGQTTGNTIYF. CDR3 nucleotide sequence: TGTGCCAGCAGCTTAGATGGACAAACTACTGGAAACACCATATATTTT.